This paragraph reports one T cell receptor (beta chain). The clone's antigen remains unknown. Base-call qualities are not available, and no considerably larger clone is one nucleotide away. The data were taken from a study of OX40 agonist ivuxolimab in advanced cancers. For the wider study: Ivuxolimab was a fully human IgG2 agonistic monoclonal antibody targeting the costimulatory receptor OX40 (CD134). Intravenous ivuxolimab was administered to patients every 2 weeks at six dose levels: 0.01, 0.1, 0.3, 1.5, 3 and 10 mg/kg. Of the roughly 53 patients in dose escalation, 19 had hepatocellular carcinoma, around 15 had melanoma, 9 had renal cell carcinoma and 9 had head and neck cancer. In the dose-escalation cohort, 70% to 90% of patients were male, and the mean age was approximately 60 years with a range of roughly 23 to 79. Patients were allowed to have had prior anti-PD-1, anti-PD-L1 or anti-CTLA-4 therapy, and 30% to 50% of the dose-escalation patients had previously received checkpoint inhibitors. Three dose-escalation patients achieved partial responses, one with hepatocellular carcinoma and two with cutaneous melanoma. The point of sequencing TCRbeta in the periphery was to test whether ivuxolimab changed TCR sequence diversity and drove clonal T-cell expansion. The paper covers the monotherapy dose-escalation part of the phase I ivuxolimab trial, which included N of about 50 patients. Paper-wide results and their limitations: Low levels of normalized T-cell clonal expansion were also shown by some nonresponding patients. On average, CD8+ T cells showed more expanded clones than CD4+ T cells after ivuxolimab. Antigen specificity was not determined for the clonally expanded peripheral T cells. At doses of 0.1 to 3.0 mg/kg, clonal expansion of both CD4+ and CD8+ blood T cells was observed from baseline to week 6. In the 0.1-3.0 mg/kg groups, partial responders were among the patients with the lowest normalized peripheral clonal expansion, particularly in CD8+ T cells.

The trial excluded patients who had a history of autoimmune disease or were on systemic immunosuppression. Peripheral blood for TCR sequencing was collected from all dose cohorts at baseline, on cycle 4 day 1, and on cycle 7 day 1. Samples were obtained from an open-label, multicenter, first-in-human phase I dose-escalation trial of ivuxolimab. Adults with locally advanced or metastatic melanoma, renal cell carcinoma, hepatocellular carcinoma or head and neck squamous cell carcinoma were enrolled in the trial. Before TCR sequencing, CD4+ T cells and CD8+ T cells were sorted from peripheral blood as separate populations. To sequence the TCRbeta CDR3 region, genomic DNA was isolated from the sorted cells. The immunoSEQ Assay was used for sequencing of TCRbeta CDR3 regions. Drawn from immuneACCESS, this table holds only the in-frame rearrangements with V and J called that TCRdb kept. Clones are partly lost; checked studies trace under half to an unresolved V gene and leave the rest unexplained. Present in this sample are more than 70,000 clones, just over 90% of which were seen just once. Roughly an eighth of the sample belongs to the ten largest clones.

From its cysteine to its phenylalanine, the CDR3 spans 17 amino acids. Only the CDR3 portion is preserved as DNA: 51 bases, with reading frame beginning at the first base. From a lookup of the germline V gene (reference sequence), CDR1 and CDR2 are SEHNR and FQNEAQ. V trim: 5 bases; J trim: 5 bases; unmatched bases: 7. The sample was CD4+ or CD8+ T cells sorted from blood, taken in a trial of the OX40 agonist ivuxolimab. The chain couples TRBV7-9 to TRBJ2-1, with TRBD2 matching 15 junction bases. The source of this sequence is an adult with an advanced solid tumor such as melanoma, head and neck, liver or kidney cancer. The CDR3 reads CASSPRTSGRENNEQFF. In nucleotides, the sequence is TGTGCCAGCAGCCCTAGGACTAGCGGGAGGGAAAACAATGAGCAGTTCTTC.